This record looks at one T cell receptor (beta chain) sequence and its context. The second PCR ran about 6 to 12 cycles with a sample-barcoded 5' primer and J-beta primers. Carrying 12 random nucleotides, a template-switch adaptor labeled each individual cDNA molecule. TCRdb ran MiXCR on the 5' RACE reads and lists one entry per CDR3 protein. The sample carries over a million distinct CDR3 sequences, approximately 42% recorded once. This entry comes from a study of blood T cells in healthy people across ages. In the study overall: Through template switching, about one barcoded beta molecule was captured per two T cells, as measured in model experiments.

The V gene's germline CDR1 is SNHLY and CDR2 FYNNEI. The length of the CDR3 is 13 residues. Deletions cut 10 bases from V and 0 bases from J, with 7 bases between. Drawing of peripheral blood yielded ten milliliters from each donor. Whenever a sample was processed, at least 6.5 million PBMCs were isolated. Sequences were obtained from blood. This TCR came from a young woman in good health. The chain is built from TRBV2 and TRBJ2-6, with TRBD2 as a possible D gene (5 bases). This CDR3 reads CANGDSGANVLTF. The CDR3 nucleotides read TGTGCCAACGGGGACTCTGGGGCCAACGTCCTGACTTTC.